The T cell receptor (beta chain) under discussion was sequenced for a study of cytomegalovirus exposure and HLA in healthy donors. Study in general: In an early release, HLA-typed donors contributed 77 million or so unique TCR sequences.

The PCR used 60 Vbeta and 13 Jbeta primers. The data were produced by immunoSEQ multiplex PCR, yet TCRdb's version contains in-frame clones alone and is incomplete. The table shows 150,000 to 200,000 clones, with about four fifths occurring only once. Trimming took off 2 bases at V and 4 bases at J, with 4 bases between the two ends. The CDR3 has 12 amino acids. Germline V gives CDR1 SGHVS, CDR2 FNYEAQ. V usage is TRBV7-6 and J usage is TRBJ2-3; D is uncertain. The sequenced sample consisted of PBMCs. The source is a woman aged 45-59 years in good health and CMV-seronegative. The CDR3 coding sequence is TGTGCCAGCAGCTTAATCTCAGATACGCAGTATTTT. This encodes CASSLISDTQYF.